The rows below give T cell receptor beta chains drawn from one sample of a study of T cells after yellow fever vaccination. TCRdb re-analysed the 5' RACE reads in MiXCR, keeping a single row per CDR3 protein. The repertoire has a few hundred thousand distinct CDR3 sequences, around 5.3% of them found once; the top ten carry around 3.3%. This specimen was CD4+ T cells sorted from PBMCs, taken on the day of the yellow fever booster vaccination. All receptors derive from a man aged 18 to 30 who received the YFV17D yellow fever vaccine. Each CDR3 is given with its conserved first and last residue. The order of the fields is CDR3 length, V gene, CDR3 protein.

cdr3_length: 14; v_call: TRBV12-3/TRBV12-4; cdr3_aa: CASSFRRGLNEQFF
cdr3_length: 15; v_call: TRBV1; cdr3_aa: CTSSRTRDRAYEQYF
cdr3_length: 12; v_call: TRBV5-1; cdr3_aa: CASSPRQDTQYF
cdr3_length: 15; v_call: TRBV7-2; cdr3_aa: CASSWRQGKNTEAFF
cdr3_length: 13; v_call: TRBV7-9; cdr3_aa: CAHRGGIGEKLFF
cdr3_length: 14; v_call: TRBV30; cdr3_aa: CAWSVGGGYQPQHF
cdr3_length: 12; v_call: TRBV3-1; cdr3_aa: CASSPARNIQYF
cdr3_length: 13; v_call: TRBV5-1; cdr3_aa: CASSPGQNNEQFF
cdr3_length: 15; v_call: TRBV5-1; cdr3_aa: CASSLGQGGNNEQFF
cdr3_length: 13; v_call: TRBV12-3/TRBV12-4; cdr3_aa: CASRSAGTFQAFF
cdr3_length: 13; v_call: TRBV5-1; cdr3_aa: CASRPGGDNEQFF
cdr3_length: 14; v_call: TRBV11-2; cdr3_aa: CASSPRVAYYGYTF
cdr3_length: 15; v_call: TRBV15; cdr3_aa: CATPVSGGTTYEQYF
cdr3_length: 15; v_call: TRBV4-3; cdr3_aa: CASSQVPGANTEAFF
cdr3_length: 13; v_call: TRBV20-1; cdr3_aa: CSAGPPSTDTQYF
cdr3_length: 12; v_call: TRBV20-1; cdr3_aa: CSARAGAYGYTF
cdr3_length: 13; v_call: TRBV7-2; cdr3_aa: CASSPRVGLEQYF
cdr3_length: 15; v_call: TRBV5-1; cdr3_aa: CASSLGGQINSPLHF
cdr3_length: 16; v_call: TRBV7-9; cdr3_aa: CASSSDGREGTDTQYF
cdr3_length: 15; v_call: TRBV5-1; cdr3_aa: CASSRSGERNQPQHF
cdr3_length: 16; v_call: TRBV9; cdr3_aa: CASSGPQDLRGEKLFF
cdr3_length: 12; v_call: TRBV7-9; cdr3_aa: CASSGGSYGYTF
cdr3_length: 13; v_call: TRBV7-8; cdr3_aa: CASSIAGKETQYF
cdr3_length: 12; v_call: TRBV20-1; cdr3_aa: CSASSGGETQYF
cdr3_length: 14; v_call: TRBV20-1; cdr3_aa: CSARRDGNTGELFF
cdr3_length: 17; v_call: TRBV6-4; cdr3_aa: CASSLPGGQVARETQYF
cdr3_length: 16; v_call: TRBV5-1; cdr3_aa: CASSLARSGPQETQYF
cdr3_length: 11; v_call: TRBV7-2; cdr3_aa: CASEGGNEQFF
cdr3_length: 18; v_call: TRBV7-2; cdr3_aa: CASSPKTGGGVGDYEQYF
cdr3_length: 13; v_call: TRBV4-3; cdr3_aa: CASSRGDADTQYF
cdr3_length: 12; v_call: TRBV18; cdr3_aa: CASSSAQGGYTF
cdr3_length: 15; v_call: TRBV6-2/TRBV6-3; cdr3_aa: CASSQRQATGLTQHF
cdr3_length: 15; v_call: TRBV24-1; cdr3_aa: CATSDPRDSSYGYTF
cdr3_length: 16; v_call: TRBV6-5; cdr3_aa: CASSYSIGESGTEAFF
cdr3_length: 14; v_call: TRBV5-1; cdr3_aa: CASSWIDSTETQYF
cdr3_length: 14; v_call: TRBV5-1; cdr3_aa: CASSSDRANTEAFF